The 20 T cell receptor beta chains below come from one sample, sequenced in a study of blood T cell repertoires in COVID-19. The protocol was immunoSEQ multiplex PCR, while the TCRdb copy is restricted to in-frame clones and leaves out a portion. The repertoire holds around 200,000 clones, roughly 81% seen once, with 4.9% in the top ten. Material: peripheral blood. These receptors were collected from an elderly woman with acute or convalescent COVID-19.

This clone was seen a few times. The CDR3 region is CASSPWTMGNTEAFF. The CDR3 DNA reads as TGTGCCAGCTCACCATGGACAATGGGGAACACTGAAGCTTTCTTT. The chain uses TRBV18 and TRBJ1-1; TRBD1 might be the D (5 bases). V was shortened by 2 bases and J by 1 base, with 11 bases between the two germline ends. The CDR3 runs to 15 residues. CDR1 and CDR2 (germline): KGHSH, LQKENI.

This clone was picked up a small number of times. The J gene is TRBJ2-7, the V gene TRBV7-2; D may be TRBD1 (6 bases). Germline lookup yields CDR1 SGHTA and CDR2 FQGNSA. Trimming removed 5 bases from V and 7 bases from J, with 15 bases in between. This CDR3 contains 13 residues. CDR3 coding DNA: TGTGCCAGCAGCGCCCAGACAGGCCTAGAGCAGTACTTC. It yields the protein CASSAQTGLEQYF.

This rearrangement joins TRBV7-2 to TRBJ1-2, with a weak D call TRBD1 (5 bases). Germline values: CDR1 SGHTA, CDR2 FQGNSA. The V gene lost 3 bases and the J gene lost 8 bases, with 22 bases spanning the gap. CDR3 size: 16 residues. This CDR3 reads CASSLGQGGVTGGYTF. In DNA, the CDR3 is TGTGCCAGCAGCTTGGGGCAGGGCGGAGTGACTGGGGGCTACACCTTC.

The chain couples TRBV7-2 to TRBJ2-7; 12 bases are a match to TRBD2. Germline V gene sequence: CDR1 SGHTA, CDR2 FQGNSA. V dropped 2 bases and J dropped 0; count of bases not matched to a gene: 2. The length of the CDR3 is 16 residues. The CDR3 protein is CASSLRTSGTSYEQYF. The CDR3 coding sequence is TGTGCCAGCAGCTTAAGGACTAGCGGGACCTCCTACGAGCAGTACTTC.

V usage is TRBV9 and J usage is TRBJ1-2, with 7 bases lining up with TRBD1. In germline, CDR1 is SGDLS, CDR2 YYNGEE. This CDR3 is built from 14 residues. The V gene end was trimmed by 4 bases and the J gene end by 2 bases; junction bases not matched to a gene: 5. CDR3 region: CASSPGGLNYGYTF. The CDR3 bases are TGTGCCAGCAGCCCAGGGGGATTGAACTATGGCTACACCTTC.

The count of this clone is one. CDR3 bases: TGTGCCAGCAGTCCCGACCGGGAGGGGACCCAGTACTTC. It yields the protein CASSPDREGTQYF. The rearrangement joins TRBV12-3 or TRBV12-4 to TRBJ2-5, with TRBD2 matching over 8 bases. The CDR3 loop spans 13 amino acids. Trimming at V came to 5 bases and at J to 7 bases, leaving 6 bases not matched to a gene.

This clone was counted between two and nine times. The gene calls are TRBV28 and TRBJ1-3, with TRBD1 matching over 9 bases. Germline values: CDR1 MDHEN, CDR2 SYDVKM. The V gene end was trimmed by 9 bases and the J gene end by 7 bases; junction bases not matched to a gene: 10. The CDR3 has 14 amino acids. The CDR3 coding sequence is TGTGCCAGTCAAGGGGGGACAGGGATCAACACCATATATTTT. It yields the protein CASQGGTGINTIYF.

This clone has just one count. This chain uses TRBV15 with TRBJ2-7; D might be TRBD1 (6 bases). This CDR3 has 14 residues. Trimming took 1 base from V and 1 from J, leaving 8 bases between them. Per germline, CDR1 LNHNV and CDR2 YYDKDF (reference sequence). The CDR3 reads CATSRGTESYEQYF. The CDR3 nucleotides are TGTGCCACCAGCAGAGGGACAGAGTCCTACGAGCAGTACTTC.

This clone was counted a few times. CDR3 coding DNA: TGTGCCAAGCACAGGTATAGCAATCAGCCCCAGCATTTT. This sequence encodes CAKHRYSNQPQHF. The chain links TRBV24-1 to TRBJ1-5; D possibly corresponds to TRBD1 (5 bases). The V end lost 11 bases, the J end lost 0 bases, and 10 bases lay between the germline ends. From germline, CDR1 is KGHDR and CDR2 SFDVKD. The CDR3 extends over 13 amino acids.

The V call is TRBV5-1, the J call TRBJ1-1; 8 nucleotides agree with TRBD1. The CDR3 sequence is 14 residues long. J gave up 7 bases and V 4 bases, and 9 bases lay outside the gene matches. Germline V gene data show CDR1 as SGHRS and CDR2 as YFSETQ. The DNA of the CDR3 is TGCGCCAGCAGCCCCGGGACAGGTGACAATGAAGCTTTCTTT. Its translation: CASSPGTGDNEAFF.

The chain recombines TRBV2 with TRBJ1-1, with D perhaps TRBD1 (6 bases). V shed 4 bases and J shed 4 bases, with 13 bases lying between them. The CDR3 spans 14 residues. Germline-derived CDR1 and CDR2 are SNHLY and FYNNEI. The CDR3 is CASSVRGGTTEAFF. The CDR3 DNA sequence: TGTGCCAGCAGTGTCAGGGGTGGTACCACTGAAGCTTTCTTT.

The DNA of the CDR3 is TGTGCCAGTAGTGAACAACAGGGCCCTGGAAACACCATATATTTT. Translated: CASSEQQGPGNTIYF. The V gene is TRBV19, the J gene TRBJ1-3; D is perhaps TRBD1 (6 bases). Trimming removed 5 bases at V and 2 bases at J, with 13 bases between. CDR1 is LNHDA and CDR2 is SQIVND in the germline V gene (reference sequence). The CDR3 extends over 15 amino acids.

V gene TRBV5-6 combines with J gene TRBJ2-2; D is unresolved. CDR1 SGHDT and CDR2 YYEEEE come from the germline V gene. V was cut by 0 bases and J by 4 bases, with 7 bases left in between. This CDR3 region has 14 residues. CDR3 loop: CASSLVRSTGELFF. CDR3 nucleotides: TGTGCCAGCAGCTTGGTCCGTTCCACCGGGGAGCTGTTTTTT.

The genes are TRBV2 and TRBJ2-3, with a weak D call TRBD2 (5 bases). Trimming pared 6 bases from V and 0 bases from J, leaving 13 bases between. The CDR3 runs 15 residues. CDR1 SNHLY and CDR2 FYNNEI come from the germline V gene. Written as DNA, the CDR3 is TGTGCCAGCAGCGTTGACTATCTGAGCACAGATACGCAGTATTTT. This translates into CASSVDYLSTDTQYF.

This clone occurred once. The CDR3 region is CAIWGQESLAYEQYF. CDR3 nucleotides: TGTGCCATCTGGGGGCAGGAAAGCTTGGCCTACGAGCAGTACTTC. The chain carries TRBV24-1 and TRBJ2-7; possibly TRBD1 for D (6 bases). Trimming cost V 11 bases and J 2 bases, with 21 bases left between them. Looked up from germline, CDR1 is KGHDR and CDR2 is SFDVKD. The CDR3 spans 15 residues.

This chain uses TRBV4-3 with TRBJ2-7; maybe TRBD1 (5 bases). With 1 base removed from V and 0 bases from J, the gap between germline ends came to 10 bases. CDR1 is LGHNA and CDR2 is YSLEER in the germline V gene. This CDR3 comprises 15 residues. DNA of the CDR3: TGCGCCAGCAGCCAAGTTTCGGACAACTCCTACGAGCAGTACTTC. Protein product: CASSQVSDNSYEQYF.

As DNA, the CDR3 is TGTGCCAGCAGCGTCTTGGGGACTTCTGGGGCCAACGTCCTGACTTTC. Its protein product is CASSVLGTSGANVLTF. The V gene is TRBV7-2, the J gene TRBJ2-6; tentatively, D is TRBD2 (6 bases). The V gene's germline CDR1 is SGHTA and CDR2 FQGNSA. V lost 5 bases to trimming and J lost 1 base, with 12 bases between them. The length of the CDR3 is 16 residues.

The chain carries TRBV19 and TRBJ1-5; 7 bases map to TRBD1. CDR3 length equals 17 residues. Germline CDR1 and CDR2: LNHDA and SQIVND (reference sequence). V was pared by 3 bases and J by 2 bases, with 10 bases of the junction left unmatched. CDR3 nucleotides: TGTGCCAGTAGTATTCTCGGCAGGGGGGATGGCAATCAGCCCCAGCATTTT. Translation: CASSILGRGDGNQPQHF.

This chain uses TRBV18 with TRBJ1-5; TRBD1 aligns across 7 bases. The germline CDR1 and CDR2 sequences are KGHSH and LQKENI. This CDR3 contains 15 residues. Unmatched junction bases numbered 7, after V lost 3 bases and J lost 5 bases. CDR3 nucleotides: TGTGCCAGCTCACCTGGGCAGGGGGTTTATCAGCCCCAGCATTTT. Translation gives CASSPGQGVYQPQHF.

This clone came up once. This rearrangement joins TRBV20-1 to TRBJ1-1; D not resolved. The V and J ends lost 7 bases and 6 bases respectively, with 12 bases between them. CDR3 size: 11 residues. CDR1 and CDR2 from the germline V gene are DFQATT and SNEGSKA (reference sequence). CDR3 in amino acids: CSVYFAAEAFF. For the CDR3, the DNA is TGCAGTGTTTATTTCGCGGCTGAAGCTTTCTTT.